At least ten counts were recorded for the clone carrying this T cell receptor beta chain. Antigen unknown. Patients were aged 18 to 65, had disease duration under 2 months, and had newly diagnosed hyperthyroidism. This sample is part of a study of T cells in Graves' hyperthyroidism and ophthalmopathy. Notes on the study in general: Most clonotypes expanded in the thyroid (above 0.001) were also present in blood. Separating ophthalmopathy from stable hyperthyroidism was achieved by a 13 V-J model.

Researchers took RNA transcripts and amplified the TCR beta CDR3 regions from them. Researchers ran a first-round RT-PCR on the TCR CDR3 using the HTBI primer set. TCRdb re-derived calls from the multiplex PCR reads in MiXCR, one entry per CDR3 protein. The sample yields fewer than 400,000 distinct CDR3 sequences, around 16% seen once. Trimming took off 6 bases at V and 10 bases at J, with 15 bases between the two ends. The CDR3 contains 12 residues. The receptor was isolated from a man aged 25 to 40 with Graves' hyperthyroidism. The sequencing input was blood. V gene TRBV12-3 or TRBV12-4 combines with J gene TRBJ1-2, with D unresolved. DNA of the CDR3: TGTGCCAGCAGGGCTCCCGGGGATTTCTACACCTTC. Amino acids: CASRAPGDFYTF.